Below, 9 T cell receptor beta chains from the same sample are listed, as sequenced in a study of shared clonotypes between healthy human individuals. Assay used: immunoSEQ multiplex PCR; TCRdb lists only in-frame clones, some missing. The sample lists about 600,000 clones; 95% to 98% were seen once. CD45RO-negative, CCR7-positively selected cells formed the naive CD8 fraction, excluding terminally differentiated effector memory CD45RA+ cells. The specimen was naive CD8+ T cells sorted from blood. Every receptor here comes from a man aged 30-40 years in good health.

The rearrangement links TRBV27 to TRBJ1-1; D remains ambiguous. CDR3 length: 15 amino acids. Germline V lookup: CDR1 MNHEY, CDR2 SMNVEV (reference sequence). Trimming took off 5 bases at V and 6 bases at J, with 19 bases between the two ends. In DNA, the CDR3 is TGTGCCAGCAGTCCCTCCTTTATTAGGGTTCCTGAAGCTTTCTTT. It yields the protein CASSPSFIRVPEAFF.

The J gene is TRBJ2-7, the V gene TRBV14; unclear D gene. The CDR3 length is 14 residues. Germline loops: CDR1 SGHDN, CDR2 FVKESK. Trimming pared 1 base from V and 3 bases from J, leaving 10 bases between. The CDR3 coding sequence is TGTGCCAGCAGCCAAGCTGTTTCCGACTACGAGCAGTACTTC. It is translated as CASSQAVSDYEQYF. The variable domain in full, completed from reference TRBV14 and TRBJ2-7, reads EAGVTQFPSHSVIEKGQTVTLRCDPISGHDNLYWYRRVMGKEIKFLLHFVKESKQDESGMPNNRFLAERTGGTYSTLKVQPAELEDSGVYFCASSQAVSDYEQYFGPGTRLTVT.

The chain couples TRBV7-9 to TRBJ2-1; perhaps D is TRBD1 or TRBD2 (5 bases each). Per germline, CDR1 SEHNR and CDR2 FQNEAQ (reference sequence). CDR3 length: 13 residues. Between the trimmed V and J ends, which lost 3 bases and 9 bases, there was a span of 12 bases. CDR3: CASSFWDGTEQFF. In nucleotides, the CDR3 is TGTGCCAGCAGCTTTTGGGACGGCACTGAGCAGTTCTTC.

The chain recombines TRBV5-4 with TRBJ2-7, with D perhaps being TRBD1 or TRBD2 (5 bases each). The length of the CDR3 is 13 residues. Looked up from germline, CDR1 is SGHNT and CDR2 is YYREEE (reference sequence). V gave up 9 bases and J gave up 0 bases, with 13 bases separating them. CDR3 loop: CATRGRDSYEQYF. Here the CDR3 DNA reads TGTGCCACCCGGGGCAGGGACTCCTACGAGCAGTACTTC.

The chain has TRBV7-2 and TRBJ1-3, with a tentative D call TRBD1 (5 bases). CDR1 and CDR2 from the germline V gene are SGHTA and FQGNSA. CDR3 length equals 14 residues. V was pared by 4 bases and J by 3 bases, with 10 bases between. CDR3 amino acids: CASSYGAIGNTIYF. The CDR3 bases are TGTGCCAGCAGCTACGGGGCCATTGGAAACACCATATATTTT.

V gene TRBV9 combines with J gene TRBJ1-2; unclear D gene. This CDR3 contains 10 residues. V was shortened by 7 bases and J by 4 bases, with 5 bases between the two germline ends. Germline V gives CDR1 SGDLS, CDR2 YYNGEE. CDR3 residues: CASGGYGYTF. In DNA, the CDR3 is TGTGCCAGCGGAGGCTATGGCTACACCTTC.

This chain uses TRBV27 with TRBJ2-7; the D gene is possibly TRBD1 (5 bases). Trimming left V 1 base short and J 3 bases short, with 10 bases between. CDR3 length equals 14 residues. Per the germline V gene, CDR1 is MNHEY and CDR2 is SMNVEV (reference sequence). CDR3 region: CASSLLGRVYEQYF. CDR3 DNA sequence: TGTGCCAGCAGTTTATTGGGCAGGGTCTACGAGCAGTACTTC.

The chain employs TRBV7-6 and TRBJ2-5, with 9 bases identical to TRBD1. This CDR3 has 15 amino acids. With V trimmed by 5 bases and J by 2 bases, 6 bases remained unmatched. In germline, CDR1 is SGHVS, CDR2 FNYEAQ. CDR3 protein: CASSQDRGVQETQYF. The CDR3 region has the DNA TGTGCCAGCAGCCAGGACAGGGGAGTACAAGAGACCCAGTACTTC.

This chain links TRBV5-1 with TRBJ2-7; D gene uncertain. Germline values: CDR1 SGHRS, CDR2 YFSETQ. V lost 6 bases and J lost 1, with 20 bases in between. This CDR3 spans 16 amino acids. The CDR3 loop is CASKWTGGSLSYEQYF. In DNA form, the CDR3 reads TGCGCCAGCAAATGGACGGGCGGCAGCCTATCCTACGAGCAGTACTTC. The whole variable domain, filled in from reference TRBV5-1 and TRBJ2-7, reads KAGVTQTPRYLIKTRGQQVTLSCSPISGHRSVSWYQQTPGQGLQFLFEYFSETQRNKGNFPGRFSGRQFSNSRSEMNVSTLELGDSALYLCASKWTGGSLSYEQYFGPGTRLTVT.